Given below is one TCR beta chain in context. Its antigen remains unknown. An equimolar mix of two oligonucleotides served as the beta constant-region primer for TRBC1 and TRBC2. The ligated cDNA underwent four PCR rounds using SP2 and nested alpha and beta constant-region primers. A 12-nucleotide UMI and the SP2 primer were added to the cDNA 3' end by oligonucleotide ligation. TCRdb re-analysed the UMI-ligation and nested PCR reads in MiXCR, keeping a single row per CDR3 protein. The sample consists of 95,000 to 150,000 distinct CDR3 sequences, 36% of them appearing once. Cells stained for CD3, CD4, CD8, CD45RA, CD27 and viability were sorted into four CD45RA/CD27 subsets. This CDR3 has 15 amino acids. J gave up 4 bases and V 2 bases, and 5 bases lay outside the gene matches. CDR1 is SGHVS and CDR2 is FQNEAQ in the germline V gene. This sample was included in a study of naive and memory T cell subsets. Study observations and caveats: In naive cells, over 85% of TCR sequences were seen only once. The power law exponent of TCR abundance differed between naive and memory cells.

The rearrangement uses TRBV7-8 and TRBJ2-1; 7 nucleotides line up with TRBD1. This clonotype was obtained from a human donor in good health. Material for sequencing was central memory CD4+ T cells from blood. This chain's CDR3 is CASSLLGQTYNEQFF. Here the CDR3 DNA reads TGTGCCAGCAGCTTATTGGGACAGACTTACAATGAGCAGTTCTTC.